The clone carrying this T cell receptor (beta chain) was recorded a few times. Per germline, CDR1 MNHEY and CDR2 SMNVEV (reference sequence). The CDR3 runs to 15 residues. After removal of 5 bases from V and 2 bases from J, the junction contained 6 bases not matched to a gene. The method was immunoSEQ multiplex PCR; TCRdb's version includes in-frame clones alone and lacks a portion of them. The table shows approximately 350,000 clones, with 80% to 90% occurring only once. The sample belongs to a study of blood T cell repertoires in COVID-19. About the research overall: From the United States, Italy and Spain came samples of acute and convalescent COVID-19. Nucleic acid was either cDNA or gDNA, and it came from T cells, B-cell-depleted T cells, or PBMCs.

The gene calls are TRBV27 and TRBJ2-1; 7 bases line up with TRBD1. Sequencing was performed on PBMCs or T cells enriched from blood (not recorded which). This TCR came from a man younger than 35 who had recovered from COVID-19. This CDR3 is CASSPLTGAYNEQFF. CDR3 DNA sequence: TGTGCCAGCAGTCCTCTAACAGGGGCCTACAATGAGCAGTTCTTC.